This TCR beta chain originates from a study of cytomegalovirus exposure and HLA in healthy donors. The V gene's germline CDR1 is MRHNA and CDR2 SNTAGT. The CDR3 extends over 19 amino acids. Trimming shortened V by 3 bases and J by 9 bases, and 27 bases separated the two germline ends. A word on this clone: Its matching antigen is unknown.

Study-wide results and limits: Subsequent analysis found a tendency for first-cohort TCR clusters to co-occur within the 100 to 150 validation repertoires. High specificity and sensitivity for cytomegalovirus status were reported for the classifier. Cytomegalovirus association was assigned to under 200 TCR beta chains.

The study drew the donors from its approximately 110-subject validation cohort, separate from the roughly 670-subject first cohort. Produced via immunoSEQ multiplex PCR; TCRdb's table is partial and in-frame only. The sample yields about 140,000 clones, about nine tenths seen once. V and J are TRBV6-4 and TRBJ1-6; D call uncertain. This TCR derives from a young man in good health and CMV-seronegative. The specimen sequenced was PBMCs. CDR3 coding DNA: TGTGCCAGCAGTGAAACTGGGTTGAGGTTCGGCGTTCGGGGTTCACCCCTCCACTTT. Amino acids: CASSETGLRFGVRGSPLHF.